This T cell receptor (beta chain) was sequenced for a study of T cells in Graves' hyperthyroidism and ophthalmopathy. Study-wide points: Clonotypes that were expanded in thyroid above 0.001 mostly appeared in blood too.

From germline, CDR1 is LNHNV and CDR2 YYDKDF (reference sequence). The V end lost 0 bases, the J end lost 6 bases, and 20 bases lay between the germline ends. This CDR3 region has 17 residues. Of note for this clonotype: What it recognizes is unknown.

Amplification of TCR beta CDR3 regions was performed using RNA transcripts as template. HTBI primers drove first-round RT-PCR of the TCR CDR3. Using its own MiXCR run on the multiplex PCR reads, TCRdb lists one record per CDR3 protein. The sample consists of 300,000 to 450,000 distinct CDR3 sequences, roughly an eighth of them appearing once. Source material: blood. This receptor was taken from a woman between 18 and 29 years old with Graves' hyperthyroidism. This rearrangement joins TRBV15 to TRBJ2-5; perhaps TRBD2 as D (7 bases). The CDR3 bases are TGTGCCACCAGCAGAGATCACCGGGGGGCATATGGACAGACCCAGTACTTC. Translation gives CATSRDHRGAYGQTQYF.